This entry lists 2 T cell receptor beta chains sequenced from one sample in a study of shared clonotypes between healthy human individuals. Produced via immunoSEQ multiplex PCR; TCRdb's table is partial and in-frame only. The sample records roughly 720,000 clones, 80% to 95% being singletons. The material sequenced was memory CD8+ T cells from PBMCs. This sample's subset: CD45RO+ cells pooled with CCR7-negative TemRA cells. The source of these receptors is a man between 18 and 35 years old in good health. Some clones in this sample may be carry-over from other donors' samples.

The chain joins TRBV9 to TRBJ2-1; D is undetermined. The CDR3 runs 12 residues. V dropped 0 bases and J dropped 6 bases, with 4 bases sitting between them. From germline, CDR1 is SGDLS and CDR2 YYNGEE. CDR3 coding DNA: TGTGCCAGCAGCGTAGTCCCCAATGAGCAGTTCTTC. It encodes CASSVVPNEQFF.

J is TRBJ1-3 and V is TRBV10-1; TRBD1 is a possible D gene (6 bases). The V and J ends lost 3 bases and 0 bases respectively, with 12 bases between them. CDR1 and CDR2 from the germline V gene are WNHNN and SYGVQD (reference sequence). This CDR3 contains 16 residues. The CDR3 bases are TGCGCCAGCAGTGACTGGGCAGGGGACTCTGGAAACACCATATATTTT. This translates into CASSDWAGDSGNTIYF.